The present entry profiles one TCR beta chain with its context. This sample stems from a study of blood T cell repertoires in COVID-19. Study-level information: From the United States, Italy and Spain came samples of acute and convalescent COVID-19.

In the authors' methods: Quantification of nucleated cells was approximated via reference gene primer amplification. Libraries were prepared by immunoSEQ multiplex PCR; TCRdb keeps only in-frame clonotypes and omits some of them. That table is the source of V, J and clone size, and D and trimming were worked out from the DNA. The data show about 68,000 clones, approximately 90% seen once. The receptor comes from a woman in her fifties or sixties with active COVID-19. The sample was peripheral blood.

CDR3 bases: TGTGCCAGTAGTATAGGTCCACACTACGAGCAGTACTTC. Its protein product is CASSIGPHYEQYF. The rearrangement joins TRBV19 to TRBJ2-7; D call uncertain. Trimming left V 1 base short and J 3 bases short, with 7 bases between. This CDR3 spans 13 amino acids. CDR1 and CDR2 from the germline V gene are LNHDA and SQIVND (reference sequence).